This T cell receptor beta chain was captured by sequencing in a study of T cell responses to AZD1222 COVID-19 vaccine. TCRdb's table, derived via immunoSEQ multiplex PCR, lists solely in-frame clones and lacks some. The sample records under 30,000 clones, around 87% being singletons. Study observations and caveats: Two doses of AZD1222 preceded a rise in Spike-specific TCR breadth and depth. Per reports, nearly half of all spike-specific TCRs target regions that are unmutated in variants.

On this clone itself: Its target is not known.

CDR3 size: 14 residues. With V trimmed by 6 bases and J by 0 bases, 4 bases remained unmatched. Germline V gives CDR1 WNHNN, CDR2 SYGVQD (reference sequence). The chain has TRBV10-1 and TRBJ1-1; TRBD1 aligns across 7 bases. Source: peripheral blood, taken 28 days after the second AZD1222 dose. This TCR was sampled from an adult who received the AZD1222 COVID-19 vaccine. In DNA, the CDR3 is TGCGCCAGCAGCGATGGGACAGTGAACACTGAAGCTTTCTTT. As protein: CASSDGTVNTEAFF.